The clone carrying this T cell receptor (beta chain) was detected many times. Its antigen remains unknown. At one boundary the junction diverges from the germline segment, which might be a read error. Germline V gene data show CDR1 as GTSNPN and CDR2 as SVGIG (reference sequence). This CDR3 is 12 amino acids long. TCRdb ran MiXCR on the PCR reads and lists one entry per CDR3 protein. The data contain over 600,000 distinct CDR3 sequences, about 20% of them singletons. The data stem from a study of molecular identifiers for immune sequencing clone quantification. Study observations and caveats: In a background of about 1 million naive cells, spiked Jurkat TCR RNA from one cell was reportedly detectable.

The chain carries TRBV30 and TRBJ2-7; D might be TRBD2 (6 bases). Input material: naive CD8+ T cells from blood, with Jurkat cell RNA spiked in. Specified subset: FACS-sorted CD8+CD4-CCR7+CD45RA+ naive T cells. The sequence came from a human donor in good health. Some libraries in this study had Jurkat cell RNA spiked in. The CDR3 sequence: CAWSGGTSELVF. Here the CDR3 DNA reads TGTGCCTGGAGTGGGGGGACTTCCGAATTAGTCTTC.